One and the same sample provided the 5 T cell receptor beta chains below, sequenced in a study of beta chain features in type 1 diabetes. Expressed TCRB transcripts got sequenced, as all isolated RNA was reverse transcribed. The data were produced by immunoSEQ multiplex PCR, yet TCRdb's version contains in-frame clones alone and is incomplete. The table includes 360,000 or so clones, about 20% detected once. Material: naive CD4+ T cells from blood. The receptors stem from a woman aged 18-29 years in good health.

This chain connects TRBV29-1 to TRBJ2-3; 8 bases line up with TRBD2. Trimming at V came to 8 bases and at J to 0 bases, leaving 7 bases not matched to a gene. The CDR3 is 14 residues long. Per the germline V gene, CDR1 is SQVTM and CDR2 is ANQGSEA. The CDR3 loop is CSLRRGVSTDTQYF. CDR3 in DNA: TGCAGCCTGAGGCGGGGGGTAAGCACAGATACGCAGTATTTT.

The CDR3 DNA reads TGTGCCAGCAGCGTCGGTGACGAGGACAGGGTGTACAATGAGCAGTTCTTC. Residues: CASSVGDEDRVYNEQFF. The V call is TRBV9, the J call TRBJ2-1, with TRBD1 identical over 8 bases. Germline CDR1 and CDR2: SGDLS and YYNGEE. This CDR3 comprises 17 residues. J was trimmed by 4 bases and V by 2 bases; bases with no gene match: 11.

The chain couples TRBV29-1 to TRBJ1-1; D not resolved. The CDR3 length is 14 residues. V was trimmed by 4 bases and J by 1 base, leaving 13 bases between them. Germline V gene data show CDR1 as SQVTM and CDR2 as ANQGSEA. The CDR3 is CSVVVTAKNTEAFF. DNA of the CDR3: TGCAGCGTTGTGGTAACAGCTAAGAACACTGAAGCTTTCTTT.

This clone was seen a few times. CDR3 residues: CASSQEPFRRAGYNEQFF. For the CDR3, the DNA is TGCGCCAGCAGCCAAGAACCCTTCAGGCGGGCGGGATACAATGAGCAGTTCTTC. This chain joins TRBV4-1 and TRBJ2-1; the D gene is possibly TRBD2 (6 bases). Per germline, CDR1 MGHRA and CDR2 YSYEKL. The CDR3 contains 18 residues. The V end lost 0 bases, the J end lost 4 bases, and 19 bases lay between the germline ends.

This clone was counted a few times. This chain joins TRBV7-2 and TRBJ2-7, with TRBD2 matching 10 bases. With V trimmed by 5 bases and J by 3 bases, 4 bases remained unmatched. Germline CDR1 SGHTA, CDR2 FQGNSA. The CDR3 covers 14 residues. CDR3 in DNA: TGTGCCAGCAGCCGGACTAGCGGAAACTACGAGCAGTACTTC. This encodes CASSRTSGNYEQYF.